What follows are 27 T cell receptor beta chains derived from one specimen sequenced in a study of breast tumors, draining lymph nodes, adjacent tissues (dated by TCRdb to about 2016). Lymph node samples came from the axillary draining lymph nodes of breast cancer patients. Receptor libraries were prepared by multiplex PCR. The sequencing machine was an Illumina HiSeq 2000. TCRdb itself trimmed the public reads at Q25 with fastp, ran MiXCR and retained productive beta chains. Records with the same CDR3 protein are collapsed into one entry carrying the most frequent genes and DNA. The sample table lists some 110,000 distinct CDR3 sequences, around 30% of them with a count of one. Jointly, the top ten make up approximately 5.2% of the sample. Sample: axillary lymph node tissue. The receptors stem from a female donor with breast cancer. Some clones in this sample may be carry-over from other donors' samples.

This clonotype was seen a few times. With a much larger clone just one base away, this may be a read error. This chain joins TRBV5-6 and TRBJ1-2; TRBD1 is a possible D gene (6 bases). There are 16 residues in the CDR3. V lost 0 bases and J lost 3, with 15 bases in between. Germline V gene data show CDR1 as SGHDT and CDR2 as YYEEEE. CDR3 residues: CASSLGRARGDYGYTF. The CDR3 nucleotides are TGTGCCAGCAGCTTGGGACGTGCCAGGGGAGACTATGGCTACACCTTC.

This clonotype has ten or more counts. CDR3 loop: CASSLGQGNQYEQYF. The CDR3 DNA reads TGTGCCAGCAGCTTGGGTCAGGGCAACCAATACGAGCAGTACTTC. The chain recombines TRBV5-6 with TRBJ2-7; possibly TRBD1 for D (5 bases). Germline CDR1 reads SGHDT; CDR2 reads YYEEEE. With 0 bases removed from V and 4 bases from J, the gap between germline ends came to 14 bases. The CDR3 loop spans 15 amino acids.

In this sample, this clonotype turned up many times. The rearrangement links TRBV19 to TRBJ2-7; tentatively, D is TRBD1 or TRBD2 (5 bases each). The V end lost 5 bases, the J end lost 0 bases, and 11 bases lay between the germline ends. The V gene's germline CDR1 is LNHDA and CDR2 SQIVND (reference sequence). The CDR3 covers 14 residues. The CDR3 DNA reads TGTGCCAGTAGTCGCCCGGGGACCTCCTACGAGCAGTACTTC. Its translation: CASSRPGTSYEQYF.

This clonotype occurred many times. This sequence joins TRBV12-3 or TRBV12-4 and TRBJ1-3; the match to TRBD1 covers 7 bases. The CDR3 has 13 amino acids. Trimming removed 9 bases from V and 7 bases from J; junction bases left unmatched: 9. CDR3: CASRQGQRNTIYF. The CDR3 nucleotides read TGTGCCAGTAGACAGGGCCAAAGGAACACCATATATTTT.

The CDR3 region has the DNA TGCGCCAGCAGCTTGGAAGGGGAAAGGGATACGCAGTATTTT. Amino acids: CASSLEGERDTQYF. The rearrangement joins TRBV5-1 to TRBJ2-3, with D possibly being TRBD1 (5 bases). V was pared by 0 bases and J by 6 bases, with 11 bases between. Per germline, CDR1 SGHRS and CDR2 YFSETQ. The CDR3 is 14 residues long. The whole variable domain, remainder taken from reference TRBV5-1 and TRBJ2-3, is KAGVTQTPRYLIKTRGQQVTLSCSPISGHRSVSWYQQTPGQGLQFLFEYFSETQRNKGNFPGRFSGRQFSNSRSEMNVSTLELGDSALYLCASSLEGERDTQYFGPGTRLTVL.

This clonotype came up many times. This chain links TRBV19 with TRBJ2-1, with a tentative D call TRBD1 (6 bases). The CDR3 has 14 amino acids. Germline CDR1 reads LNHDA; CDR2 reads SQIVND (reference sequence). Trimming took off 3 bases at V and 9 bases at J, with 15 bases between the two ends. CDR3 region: CASSMRQGWGEQFF. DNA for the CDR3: TGTGCCAGTAGTATGCGTCAGGGGTGGGGTGAGCAGTTCTTC.

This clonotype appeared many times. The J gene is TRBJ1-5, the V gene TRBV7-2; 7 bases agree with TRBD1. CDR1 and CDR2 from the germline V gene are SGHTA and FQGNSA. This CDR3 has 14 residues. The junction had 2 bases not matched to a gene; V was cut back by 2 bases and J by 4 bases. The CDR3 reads CASSLQGGNQPQHF. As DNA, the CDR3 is TGTGCCAGCAGCTTACAGGGGGGGAATCAGCCCCAGCATTTT.

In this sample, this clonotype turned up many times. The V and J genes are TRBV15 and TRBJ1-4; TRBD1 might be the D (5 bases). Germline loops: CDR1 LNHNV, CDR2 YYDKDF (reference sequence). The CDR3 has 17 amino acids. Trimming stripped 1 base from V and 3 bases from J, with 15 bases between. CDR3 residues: CATSRGVGVTANEKLFF. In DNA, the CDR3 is TGTGCCACCAGCAGAGGCGTAGGGGTAACGGCTAATGAAAAACTGTTTTTT.

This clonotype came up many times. The CDR3 bases are TGTGCCAGCAGTTACGCCGGGCGGGACAGCTACACCTTC. As protein: CASSYAGRDSYTF. The chain links TRBV6-5 to TRBJ1-2; a weak D match, TRBD1 (6 bases). Trimming took off 2 bases at V and 9 bases at J, with 13 bases between the two ends. CDR3 length: 13 residues. Germline-derived CDR1 and CDR2 are MNHEY and SVGAGI.

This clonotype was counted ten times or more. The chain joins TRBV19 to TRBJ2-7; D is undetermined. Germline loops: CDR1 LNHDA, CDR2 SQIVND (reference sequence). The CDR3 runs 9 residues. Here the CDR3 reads CETSYEQYF. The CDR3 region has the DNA TGTGAAACAAGCTACGAGCAGTACTTC.

CDR3 sequence: CASSLGLAGVIQETQYF. The CDR3 DNA follows: TGTGCCAGCAGCCTAGGACTAGCGGGAGTAATCCAAGAGACCCAGTACTTC. The chain is built from TRBV6-2 or TRBV6-3 and TRBJ2-5; TRBD2 aligns across 13 bases. V shed 6 bases, J shed 1 base, and the junction held 8 bases outside the gene matches. The germline CDR1 and CDR2 sequences are MNHEY and SVGEGT. The CDR3 is made up of 17 amino acids.

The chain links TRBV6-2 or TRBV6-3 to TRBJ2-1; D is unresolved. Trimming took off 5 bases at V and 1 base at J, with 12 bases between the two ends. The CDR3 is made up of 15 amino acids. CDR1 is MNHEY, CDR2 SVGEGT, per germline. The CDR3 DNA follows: TGTGCCAGCAGTCCCCCCGGTAGGTCCTACAATGAGCAGTTCTTC. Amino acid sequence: CASSPPGRSYNEQFF.

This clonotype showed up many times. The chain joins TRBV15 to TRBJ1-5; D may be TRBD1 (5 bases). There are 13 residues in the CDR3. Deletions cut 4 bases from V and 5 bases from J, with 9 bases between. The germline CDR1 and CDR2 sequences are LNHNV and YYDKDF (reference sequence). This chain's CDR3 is CATSTQGDQPQHF. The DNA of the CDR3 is TGTGCCACCAGCACCCAGGGCGATCAGCCCCAGCATTTT. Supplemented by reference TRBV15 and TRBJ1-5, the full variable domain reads DAMVIQNPRYQVTQFGKPVTLSCSQTLNHNVMYWYQQKSSQAPKLLFHYYDKDFNNEADTPDNFQSRRPNTSFCFLDIRSPGLGDTAMYLCATSTQGDQPQHFGDGTRLSIL.

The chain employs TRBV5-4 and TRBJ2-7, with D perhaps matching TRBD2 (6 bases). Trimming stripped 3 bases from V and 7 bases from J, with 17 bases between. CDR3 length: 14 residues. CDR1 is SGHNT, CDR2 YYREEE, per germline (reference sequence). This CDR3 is CASSWAGPPEEQYF. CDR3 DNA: TGTGCCAGCAGCTGGGCGGGACCACCTGAAGAGCAGTACTTC. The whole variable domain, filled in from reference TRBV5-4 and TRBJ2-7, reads ETGVTQSPTHLIKTRGQQVTLRCSSQSGHNTVSWYQQALGQGPQFIFQYYREEENGRGNFPPRFSGLQFPNYSSELNVNALELDDSALYLCASSWAGPPEEQYFGPGTRLTVT.

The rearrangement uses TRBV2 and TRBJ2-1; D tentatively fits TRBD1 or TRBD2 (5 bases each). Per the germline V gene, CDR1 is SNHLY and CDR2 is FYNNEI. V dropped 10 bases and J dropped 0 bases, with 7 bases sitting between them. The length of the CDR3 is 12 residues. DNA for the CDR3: TGTGCCACAGGGAGCTCCTACAATGAGCAGTTCTTC. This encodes CATGSSYNEQFF.

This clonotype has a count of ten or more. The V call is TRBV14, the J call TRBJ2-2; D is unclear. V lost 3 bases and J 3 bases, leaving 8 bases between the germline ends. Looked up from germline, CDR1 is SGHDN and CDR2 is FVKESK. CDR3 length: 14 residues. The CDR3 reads CASSQVAYTGELFF. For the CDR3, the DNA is TGTGCCAGCAGCCAGGTTGCCTACACCGGGGAGCTGTTTTTT.

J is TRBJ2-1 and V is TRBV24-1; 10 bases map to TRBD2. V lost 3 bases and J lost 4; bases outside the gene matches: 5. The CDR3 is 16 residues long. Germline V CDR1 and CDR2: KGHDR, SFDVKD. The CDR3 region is CATSDQTSGAYNEQFF. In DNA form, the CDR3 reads TGTGCCACCAGTGATCAAACTAGCGGGGCTTACAATGAGCAGTTCTTC.

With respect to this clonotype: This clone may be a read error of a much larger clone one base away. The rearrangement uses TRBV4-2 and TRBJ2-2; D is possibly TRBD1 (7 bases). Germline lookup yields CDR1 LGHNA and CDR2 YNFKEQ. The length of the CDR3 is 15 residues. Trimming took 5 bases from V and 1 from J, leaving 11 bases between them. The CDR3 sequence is CASSGRGENTGELFF. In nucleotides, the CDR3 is TGTGCCAGCAGCGGCAGGGGGGAGAACACCGGGGAGCTGTTTTTT.

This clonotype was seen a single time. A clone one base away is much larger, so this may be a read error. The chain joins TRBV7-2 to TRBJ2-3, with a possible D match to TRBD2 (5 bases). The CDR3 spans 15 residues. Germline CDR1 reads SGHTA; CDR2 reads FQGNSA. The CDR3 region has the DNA TGTGCCAGCAGCCCACGGGGTGGGAGCACAGATACGCGGCATTTT. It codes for CASSPRGGSTDTRHF.

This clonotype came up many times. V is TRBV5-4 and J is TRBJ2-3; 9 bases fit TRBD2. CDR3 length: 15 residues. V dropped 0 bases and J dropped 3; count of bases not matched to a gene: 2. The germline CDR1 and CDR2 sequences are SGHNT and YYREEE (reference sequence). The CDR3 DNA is TGTGCCAGCAGCTTGGATAGCGGGAGTACAGATACGCAGTATTTT. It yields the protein CASSLDSGSTDTQYF.

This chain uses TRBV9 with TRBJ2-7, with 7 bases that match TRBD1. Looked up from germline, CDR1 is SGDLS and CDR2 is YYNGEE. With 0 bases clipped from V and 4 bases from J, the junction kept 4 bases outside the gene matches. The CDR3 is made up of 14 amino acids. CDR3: CASSVGGGAYEQYF. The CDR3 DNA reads TGTGCCAGCAGCGTAGGAGGGGGCGCATACGAGCAGTACTTC. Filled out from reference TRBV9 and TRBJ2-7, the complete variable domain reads DSGVTQTPKHLITATGQRVTLRCSPRSGDLSVYWYQQSLDQGLQFLIQYYNGEERAKGNILERFSAQQFPDLHSELNLSSLELGDSALYFCASSVGGGAYEQYFGPGTRLTVT.

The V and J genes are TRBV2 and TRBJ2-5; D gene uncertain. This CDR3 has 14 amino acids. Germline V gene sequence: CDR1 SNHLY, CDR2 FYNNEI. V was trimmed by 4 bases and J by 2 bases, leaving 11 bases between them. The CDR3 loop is CASSVTITQETQYF. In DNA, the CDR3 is TGTGCCAGCAGTGTCACAATTACTCAAGAGACCCAGTACTTC.

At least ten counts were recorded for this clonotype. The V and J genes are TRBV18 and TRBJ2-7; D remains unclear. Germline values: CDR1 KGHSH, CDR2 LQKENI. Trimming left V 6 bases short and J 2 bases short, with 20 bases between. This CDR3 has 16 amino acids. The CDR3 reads CASSPALSLHAYEQYF. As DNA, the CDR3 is TGTGCCAGCTCGCCGGCTTTAAGTCTTCATGCCTACGAGCAGTACTTC.

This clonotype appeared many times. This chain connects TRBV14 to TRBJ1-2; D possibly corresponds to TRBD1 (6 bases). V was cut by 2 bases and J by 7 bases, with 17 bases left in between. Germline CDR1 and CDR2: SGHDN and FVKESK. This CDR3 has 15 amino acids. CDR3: CASSQWGALGIGYTF. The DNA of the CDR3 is TGTGCCAGCAGCCAATGGGGGGCGCTGGGAATTGGCTACACCTTC.

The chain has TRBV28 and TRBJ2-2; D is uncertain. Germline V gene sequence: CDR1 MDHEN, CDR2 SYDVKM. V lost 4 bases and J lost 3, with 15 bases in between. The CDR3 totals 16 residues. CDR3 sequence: CASSSLGSVDTGELFF. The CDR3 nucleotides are TGTGCCAGCAGTTCTTTAGGATCCGTGGACACCGGGGAGCTGTTTTTT.

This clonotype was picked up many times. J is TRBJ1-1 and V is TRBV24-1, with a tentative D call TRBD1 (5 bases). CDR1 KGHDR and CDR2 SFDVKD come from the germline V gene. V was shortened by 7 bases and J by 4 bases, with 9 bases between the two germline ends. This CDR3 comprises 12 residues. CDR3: CATRGEGTEAFF. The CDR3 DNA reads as TGTGCCACCAGGGGGGAGGGCACTGAAGCTTTCTTT.

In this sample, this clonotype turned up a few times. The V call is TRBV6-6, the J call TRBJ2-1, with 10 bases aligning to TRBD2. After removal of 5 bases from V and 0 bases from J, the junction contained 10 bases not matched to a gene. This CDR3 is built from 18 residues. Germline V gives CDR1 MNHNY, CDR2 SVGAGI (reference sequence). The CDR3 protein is CASSPPYSGGISYNEQFF. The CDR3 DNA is TGTGCCAGCAGTCCACCCTATAGCGGGGGGATCTCCTACAATGAGCAGTTCTTC.